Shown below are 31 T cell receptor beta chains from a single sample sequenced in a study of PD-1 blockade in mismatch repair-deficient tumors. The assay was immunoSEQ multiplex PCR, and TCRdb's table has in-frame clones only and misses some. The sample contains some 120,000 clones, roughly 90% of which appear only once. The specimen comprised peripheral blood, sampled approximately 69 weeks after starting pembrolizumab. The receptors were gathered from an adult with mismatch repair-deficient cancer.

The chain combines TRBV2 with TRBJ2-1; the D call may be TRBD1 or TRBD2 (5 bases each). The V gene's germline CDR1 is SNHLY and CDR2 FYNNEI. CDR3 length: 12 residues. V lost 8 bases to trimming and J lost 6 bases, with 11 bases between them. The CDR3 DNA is TGTGCCAGCCATATGGGACCCAATGAGCAGTTCTTC. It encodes CASHMGPNEQFF.

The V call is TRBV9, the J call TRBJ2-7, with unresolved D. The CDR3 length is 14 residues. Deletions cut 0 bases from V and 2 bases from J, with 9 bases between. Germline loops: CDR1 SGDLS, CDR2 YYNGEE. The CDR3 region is CASSVAGNPYEQYF. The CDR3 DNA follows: TGTGCCAGCAGCGTAGCCGGAAATCCCTACGAGCAGTACTTC.

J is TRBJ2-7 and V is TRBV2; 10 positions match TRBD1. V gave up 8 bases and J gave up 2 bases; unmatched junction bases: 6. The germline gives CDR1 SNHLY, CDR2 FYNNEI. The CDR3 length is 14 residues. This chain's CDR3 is CASGRDRGTYEQYF. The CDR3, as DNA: TGTGCCAGCGGCCGGGACAGGGGAACCTACGAGCAGTACTTC.

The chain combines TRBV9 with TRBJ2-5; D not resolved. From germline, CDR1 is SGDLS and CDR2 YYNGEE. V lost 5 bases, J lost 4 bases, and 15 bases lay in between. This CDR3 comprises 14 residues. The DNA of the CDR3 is TGTGCCAGCAGTAGGTGGAGTTCCTCAGAGACCCAGTACTTC. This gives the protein CASSRWSSSETQYF.

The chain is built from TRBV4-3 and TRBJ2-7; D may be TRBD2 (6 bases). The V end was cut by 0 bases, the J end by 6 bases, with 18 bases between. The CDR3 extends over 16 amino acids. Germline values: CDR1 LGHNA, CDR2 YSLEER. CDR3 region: CASSQDTGDRTGEQYF. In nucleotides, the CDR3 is TGCGCCAGCAGCCAAGATACGGGGGATCGTACAGGCGAGCAGTACTTC.

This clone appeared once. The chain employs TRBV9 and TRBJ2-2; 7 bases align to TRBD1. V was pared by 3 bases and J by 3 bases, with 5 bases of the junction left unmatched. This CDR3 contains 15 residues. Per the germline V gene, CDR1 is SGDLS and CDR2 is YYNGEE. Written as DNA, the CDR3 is TGTGCCAGCAGCGGAGGGGGCGCGGACACCGGGGAGCTGTTTTTT. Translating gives CASSGGGADTGELFF. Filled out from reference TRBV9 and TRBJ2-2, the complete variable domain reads DSGVTQTPKHLITATGQRVTLRCSPRSGDLSVYWYQQSLDQGLQFLIQYYNGEERAKGNILERFSAQQFPDLHSELNLSSLELGDSALYFCASSGGGADTGELFFGEGSRLTVL.

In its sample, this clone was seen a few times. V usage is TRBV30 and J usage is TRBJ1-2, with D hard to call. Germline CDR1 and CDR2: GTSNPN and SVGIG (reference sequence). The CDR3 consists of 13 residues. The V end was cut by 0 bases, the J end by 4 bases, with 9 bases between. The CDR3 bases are TGTGCCTGGAGTGTAAATTGGAGCTATGGCTACACCTTC. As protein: CAWSVNWSYGYTF.

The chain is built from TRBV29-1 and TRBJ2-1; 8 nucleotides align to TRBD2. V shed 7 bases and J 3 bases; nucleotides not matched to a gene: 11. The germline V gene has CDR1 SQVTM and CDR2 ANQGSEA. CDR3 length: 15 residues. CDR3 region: CSAILSGIDYNEQFF. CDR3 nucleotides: TGCAGCGCCATCCTTAGCGGGATAGACTACAATGAGCAGTTCTTC.

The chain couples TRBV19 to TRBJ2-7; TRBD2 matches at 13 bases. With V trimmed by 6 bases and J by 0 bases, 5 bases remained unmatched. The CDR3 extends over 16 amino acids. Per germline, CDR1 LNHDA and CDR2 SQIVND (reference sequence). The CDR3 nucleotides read TGTGCCAGTAGCATAAGGACTAGCGGGAGCTCCTACGAGCAGTACTTC. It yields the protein CASSIRTSGSSYEQYF.

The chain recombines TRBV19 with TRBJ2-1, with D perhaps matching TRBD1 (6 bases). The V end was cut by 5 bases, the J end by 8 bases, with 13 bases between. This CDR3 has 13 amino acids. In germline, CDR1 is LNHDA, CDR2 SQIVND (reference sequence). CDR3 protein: CASSAGERYEQFF. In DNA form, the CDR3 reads TGTGCCAGTAGTGCAGGGGAACGCTATGAGCAGTTCTTC.

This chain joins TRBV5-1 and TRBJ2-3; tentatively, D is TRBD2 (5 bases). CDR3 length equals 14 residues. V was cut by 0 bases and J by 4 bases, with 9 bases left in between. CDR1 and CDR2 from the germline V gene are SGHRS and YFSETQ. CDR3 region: CASSLAGNADTQYF. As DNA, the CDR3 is TGCGCCAGCAGCTTGGCCGGGAACGCAGATACGCAGTATTTT.

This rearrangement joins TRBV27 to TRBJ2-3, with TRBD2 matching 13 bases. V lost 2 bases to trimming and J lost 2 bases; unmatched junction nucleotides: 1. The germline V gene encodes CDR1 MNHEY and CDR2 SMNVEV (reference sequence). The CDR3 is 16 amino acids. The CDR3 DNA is TGTGCCAGCAGTTTAGGGACTAGCGGGATCACAGATACGCAGTATTTT. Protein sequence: CASSLGTSGITDTQYF.

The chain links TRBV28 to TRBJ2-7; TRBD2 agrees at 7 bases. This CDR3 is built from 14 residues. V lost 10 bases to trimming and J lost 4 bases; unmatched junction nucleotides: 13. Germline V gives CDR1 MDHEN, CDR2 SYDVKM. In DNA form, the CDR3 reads TGTGCCACTAGGAGGCTAGCGGAACTATACGAGCAGTACTTC. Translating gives CATRRLAELYEQYF.

DNA for the CDR3: TGCGCCAGCAGCACCGACAGACGCGAGCAGTACTTC. Residues: CASSTDRREQYF. This chain links TRBV5-1 with TRBJ2-7, with TRBD1 as a possible D gene (5 bases). This CDR3 has 12 amino acids. Trimming shortened V by 4 bases and J by 6 bases, and 11 bases separated the two germline ends. Per germline, CDR1 SGHRS and CDR2 YFSETQ.

CDR3 in DNA: TGTGCCAGCTCGACGGTCTATGGCTACACCTTC. This encodes CASSTVYGYTF. The rearrangement uses TRBV6-6 and TRBJ1-2; no clear D. The V end was cut by 8 bases, the J end by 4 bases, with 8 bases between. This CDR3 region has 11 residues. Germline CDR1 is MNHNY and CDR2 is SVGAGI (reference sequence).

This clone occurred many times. This CDR3 is CASSLVPDEKLFF. The CDR3 region has the DNA TGTGCCAGCAGCTTAGTGCCAGACGAAAAACTGTTTTTT. The V and J genes are TRBV5-5 and TRBJ1-4; no reliable D call. Germline loops: CDR1 SGHKS, CDR2 YYEKEE (reference sequence). The length of the CDR3 is 13 residues. V was pared by 2 bases and J by 8 bases, with 10 bases between. The full variable domain, completed using reference TRBV5-5 and TRBJ1-4, is DAGVTQSPTHLIKTRGQQVTLRCSPISGHKSVSWYQQVLGQGPQFIFQYYEKEERGRGNFPDRFSARQFPNYSSELNVNALLLGDSALYLCASSLVPDEKLFFGSGTQLSVL.

The CDR3 sequence: CASSSRTSGLTDTQYF. CDR3 nucleotide sequence: TGTGCCAGCAGCTCCCGGACTAGCGGGCTCACAGATACGCAGTATTTT. The chain carries TRBV7-9 and TRBJ2-3; TRBD2 matches at 11 bases. V lost 4 bases to trimming and J lost 2 bases; unmatched junction nucleotides: 5. From germline, CDR1 is SEHNR and CDR2 FQNEAQ (reference sequence). The CDR3 totals 16 residues.

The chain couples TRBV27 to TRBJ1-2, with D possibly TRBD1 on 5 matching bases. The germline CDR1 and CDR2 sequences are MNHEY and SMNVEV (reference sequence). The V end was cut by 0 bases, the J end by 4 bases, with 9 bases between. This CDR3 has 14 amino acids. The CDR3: CASSLSGGGYGYTF. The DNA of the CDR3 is TGTGCCAGCAGTTTATCGGGCGGGGGCTATGGCTACACCTTC.

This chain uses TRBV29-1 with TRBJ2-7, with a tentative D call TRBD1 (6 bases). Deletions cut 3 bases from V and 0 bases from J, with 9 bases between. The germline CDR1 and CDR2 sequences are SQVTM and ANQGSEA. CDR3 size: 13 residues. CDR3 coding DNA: TGCAGCGTTGACGAGGGGGACTCCTACGAGCAGTACTTC. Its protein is CSVDEGDSYEQYF.

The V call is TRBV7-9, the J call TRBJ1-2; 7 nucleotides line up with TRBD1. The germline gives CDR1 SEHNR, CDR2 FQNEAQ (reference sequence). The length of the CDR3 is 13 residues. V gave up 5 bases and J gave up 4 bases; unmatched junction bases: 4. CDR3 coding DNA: TGTGCCAGCAGCCCTACAGGGGTCTATGGCTACACCTTC. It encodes CASSPTGVYGYTF.

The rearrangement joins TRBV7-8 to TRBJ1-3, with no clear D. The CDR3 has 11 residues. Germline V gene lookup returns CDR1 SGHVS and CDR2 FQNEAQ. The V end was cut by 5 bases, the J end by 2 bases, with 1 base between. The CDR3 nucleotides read TGTGCCAGCAGCCCTGGAAACACCATATATTTT. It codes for CASSPGNTIYF.

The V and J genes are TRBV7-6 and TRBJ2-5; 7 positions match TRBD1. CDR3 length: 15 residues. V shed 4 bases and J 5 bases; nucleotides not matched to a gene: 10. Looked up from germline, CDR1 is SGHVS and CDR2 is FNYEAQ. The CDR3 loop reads CASSSPSQGVETQYF. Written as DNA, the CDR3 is TGTGCCAGCAGCTCACCGAGCCAGGGGGTTGAGACCCAGTACTTC.

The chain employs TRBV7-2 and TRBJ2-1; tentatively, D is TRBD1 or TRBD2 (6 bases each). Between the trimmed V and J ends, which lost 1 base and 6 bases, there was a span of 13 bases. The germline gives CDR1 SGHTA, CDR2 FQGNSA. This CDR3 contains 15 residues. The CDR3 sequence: CASSLGGGGGNEQFF. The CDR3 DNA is TGTGCCAGCAGCTTAGGAGGGGGAGGTGGCAATGAGCAGTTCTTC.

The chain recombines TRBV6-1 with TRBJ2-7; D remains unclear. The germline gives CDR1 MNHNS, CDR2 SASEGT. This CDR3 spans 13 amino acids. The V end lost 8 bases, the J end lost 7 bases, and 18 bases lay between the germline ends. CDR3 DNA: TGTGCCAGCTCGCCCTCACCCTTTCGGGAGCAGTACTTC. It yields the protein CASSPSPFREQYF.

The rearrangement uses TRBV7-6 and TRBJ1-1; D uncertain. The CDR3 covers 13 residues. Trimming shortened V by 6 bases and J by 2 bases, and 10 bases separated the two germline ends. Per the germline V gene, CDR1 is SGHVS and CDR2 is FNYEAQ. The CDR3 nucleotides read TGTGCCAGCAGTGAGAGAGAAAACACTGAAGCTTTCTTT. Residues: CASSERENTEAFF.

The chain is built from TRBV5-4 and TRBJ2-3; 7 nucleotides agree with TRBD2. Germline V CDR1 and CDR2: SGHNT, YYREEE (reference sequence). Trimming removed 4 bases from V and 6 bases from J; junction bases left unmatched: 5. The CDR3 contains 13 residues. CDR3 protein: CASSGPRGDTQYF. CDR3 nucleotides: TGTGCCAGCAGCGGACCGCGGGGGGATACGCAGTATTTT. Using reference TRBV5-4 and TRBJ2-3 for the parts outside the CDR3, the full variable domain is ETGVTQSPTHLIKTRGQQVTLRCSSQSGHNTVSWYQQALGQGPQFIFQYYREEENGRGNFPPRFSGLQFPNYSSELNVNALELDDSALYLCASSGPRGDTQYFGPGTRLTVL.

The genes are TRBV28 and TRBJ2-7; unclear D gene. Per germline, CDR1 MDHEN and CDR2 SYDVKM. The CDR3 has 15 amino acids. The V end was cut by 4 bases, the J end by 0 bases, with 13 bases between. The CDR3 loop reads CASSSGSRSSYEQYF. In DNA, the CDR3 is TGTGCCAGCAGTTCGGGCAGCCGAAGCTCCTACGAGCAGTACTTC. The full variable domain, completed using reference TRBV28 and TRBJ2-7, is DVKVTQSSRYLVKRTGEKVFLECVQDMDHENMFWYRQDPGLGLRLIYFSYDVKMKEKGDIPEGYSVSREKKERFSLILESASTNQTSMYLCASSSGSRSSYEQYFGPGTRLTVT.

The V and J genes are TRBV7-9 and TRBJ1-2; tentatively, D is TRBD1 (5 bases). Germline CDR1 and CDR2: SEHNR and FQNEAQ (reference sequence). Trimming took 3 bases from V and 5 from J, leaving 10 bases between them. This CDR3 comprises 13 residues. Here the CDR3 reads CASSFNRIYGYTF. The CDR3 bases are TGTGCCAGCAGCTTCAACAGGATATATGGCTACACCTTC. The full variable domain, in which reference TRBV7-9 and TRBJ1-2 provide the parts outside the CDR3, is DTGVSQNPRHKITKRGQNVTFRCDPISEHNRLYWYRQTLGQGPEFLTYFQNEAQLEKSRLLSDRFSAERPKGSFSTLEIQRTEQGDSAMYLCASSFNRIYGYTFGSGTRLTVV.

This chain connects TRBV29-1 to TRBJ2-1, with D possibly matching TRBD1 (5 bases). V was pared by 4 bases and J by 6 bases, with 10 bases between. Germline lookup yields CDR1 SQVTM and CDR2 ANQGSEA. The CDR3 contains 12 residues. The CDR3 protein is CSVVTGSNEQFF. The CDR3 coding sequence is TGCAGCGTTGTCACAGGATCCAATGAGCAGTTCTTC.

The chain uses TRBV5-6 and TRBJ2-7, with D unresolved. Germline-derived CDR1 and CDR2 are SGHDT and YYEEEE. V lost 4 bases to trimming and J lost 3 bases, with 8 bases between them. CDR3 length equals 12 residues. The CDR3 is CASSRLNYEQYF. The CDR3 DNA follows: TGTGCCAGCAGCCGACTTAACTACGAGCAGTACTTC.

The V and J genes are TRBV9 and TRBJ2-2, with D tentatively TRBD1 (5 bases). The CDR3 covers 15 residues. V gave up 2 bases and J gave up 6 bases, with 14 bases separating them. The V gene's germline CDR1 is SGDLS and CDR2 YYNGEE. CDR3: CASSVGLTSPGELFF. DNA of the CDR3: TGTGCCAGCAGCGTGGGGCTGACCTCCCCCGGGGAGCTGTTTTTT.